This T cell receptor (beta chain) came from a study of T cell responses to AZD1222 COVID-19 vaccine (dated by TCRdb to the early 2020s). With regard to the full study: TCR sequencing covered about 230 trial participants: roughly 200 given two doses of AZD1222 and 26 given two doses of MenACWY control vaccine. Trial participants were enrolled by age into subgroups of 18-55, 56-69 and 70-plus years, and around 150, 28 and 57 TCR-sequenced participants, respectively, were included in these subgroups.

A word on this clone: Its antigen target is currently unknown. No much larger clone exists at a distance of one base, and base qualities are not known.

The CDR3 regions of human TCRbeta chains were subjected to immunosequencing. The authors processed their data as follows. TCRs in the repertoires were compared against a reference library of SARS-CoV-2-specific TCRs that had been generated with the MIRA antigen-specificity platform. Breadth meant the fraction of unique TCRs that were SARS-CoV-2-associated, whereas depth meant the fraction of total T cells that were SARS-CoV-2-associated. Using the MIRA data, each spike-specific TCR was mapped to the spike region that the TCR reacts to and placed in a CD4 or CD8 class. Log10-transformed breadth and depth values were compared by one-way ANOVA with Sidak's multiple comparisons tests. Held by TCRdb, this immuneACCESS table contains in-frame sequences only and omits some clones. Under half of the omission traces to an unresolved V gene where checked; the cause of the rest is unknown. The DNA was the basis for D and trimming; V, J and clone size are from that table. In this sample the table shows about 120,000 clones, over 75% of which occur a single time. 4% to 4.5% of the sample rests with the top ten.

The time point label, read with the paper, signifies: about 28 days (+/-7) after the second vaccine dose. The treatment or condition label, read with the paper, signifies: meningococcal conjugate vaccine given as trial control. Vaccinee samples were obtained from the UK trials COV001 and COV002, which included a single-blind randomized controlled phase 2/3 trial of AZD1222 (ChAdOx1 nCoV-19) in healthy adults. Trial participant PBMC samples were collected at day 0 and day 28 after the second dose for TCRbeta chain sequencing. What the research found in general, with its limitations: Because no day 14 peak-response samples were available, repertoires were characterized only after the peak T cell response. Reportedly, almost half of the unique spike-specific TCRs recognized epitopes lying outside the regions that are mutated in the B.1.351 and B.1.1.7 variants. In the small 56-69-year group, the increase in depth fell short of significance, most likely because of low power. After two AZD1222 doses, both the breadth and the depth of spike-specific TCRs were significantly higher than at day 0 and than in MenACWY recipients. Participants were mostly white British and included more females than males, and it was suggested by the authors that clonal diversity may have been underestimated. Conclusions about previously exposed vaccinees are limited because only six or seven AZD1222 recipients were SARS-CoV-2 seropositive at baseline. The whole spike protein was spanned by vaccine-associated CD4 TCRs, and dominant responses were seen in regions 160-218 and 743-854.

Inclusive of the bounding cysteine and phenylalanine, the CDR3 is 11 residues long. Here the CDR3 DNA is all that survives: 33 bases in frame from base 1. Between the V and J ends, shortened by 5 bases and 3 bases respectively, the junction contains 4 bases. Taken from the germline V gene, the CDR1 and CDR2 loops are MNHEY and SVGAGI. The rearrangement joined TRBV6-5 to TRBJ1-1; the D gene identity is not certain. This specimen was peripheral blood, taken 28 days after the second dose of the MenACWY control vaccine. The sequence derives from an adult who received the MenACWY meningococcal vaccine as a control. DNA sequence: TGTGCCAGCAGTCAACACACTGAAGCTTTCTTT. This gives the protein CASSQHTEAFF.